This T cell receptor (beta chain) originates from a study of regulatory T cells in long-lasting Graves disease. Regarding time point: newly diagnosed GD, antithyroid drugs for less than 3 months. PBMC-derived RNA was used for the TCR library. V lost 4 bases, J lost 8 bases, and 20 bases lay in between. The CDR3 covers 15 residues. CDR1 is MNHEY and CDR2 is SVGEGT in the germline V gene. Sequencing libraries for TCR beta were prepared with iRepertoire HTBI primers and Arm-PCR of CDR3 regions. TCRdb reprocessed the multiplex PCR reads via MiXCR and lists one record per CDR3 protein. The table has 300,000 to 400,000 distinct CDR3 sequences, around 17% seen once. The sample was also reused in another study, on T cells in Graves' hyperthyroidism and ophthalmopathy.

This clonotype was obtained from a man aged 40-49 years with Graves disease. The sequenced sample was peripheral blood mononuclear cells (PBMCs), obtained at new diagnosis, from a patient treated with antithyroid drugs. V and J are TRBV6-2 or TRBV6-3 and TRBJ1-2; the D is unclear. For the CDR3, the DNA is TGTGCCAGCAGTTCCTCCCTCGTTTTGGTTCGGGGCTACACCTTC. Translated: CASSSSLVLVRGYTF.